Following are 10 T cell receptor beta chains from one sample sequenced in a study of shared clonotypes between healthy human individuals. Some clones are missing from TCRdb's copy, which holds only in-frame ones; the method was immunoSEQ multiplex PCR. The profile shows 600,000 to 750,000 clones, 80% to 95% of them singletons. Input material: memory CD8+ T cells from PBMCs. Subset in this sample: CD45RO+ cells pooled with CCR7-negative TemRA cells. Source of these receptors: a man aged 18 to 30 in good health. Some clones in this sample may be carry-over from other donors' samples.

The chain employs TRBV7-8 and TRBJ1-2; 8 bases are shared with TRBD1. Germline trimming cut 1 base from V and 3 bases from J; bases unmatched to any gene: 13. Per germline, CDR1 SGHVS and CDR2 FQNEAQ. The CDR3 totals 18 residues. The CDR3 bases are TGTGCCAGCAGCTTAGTCAGCAGGGGGCAGTTCGAGGACTATGGCTACACCTTC. This gives the protein CASSLVSRGQFEDYGYTF.

The chain joins TRBV7-2 to TRBJ2-5; 12 bases fit TRBD2. Germline V gene lookup returns CDR1 SGHTA and CDR2 FQGNSA. The CDR3 covers 16 residues. Trimming took 4 bases from V and 5 from J; bases not matched to a gene: 8. CDR3 residues: CASSSGGLAGGETQYF. The CDR3 coding sequence is TGTGCCAGCAGCTCAGGGGGGCTAGCGGGAGGGGAGACCCAGTACTTC.

This chain joins TRBV7-9 and TRBJ2-5; 10 bases fit TRBD1. The CDR3 is 16 residues long. Germline CDR1 reads SEHNR; CDR2 reads FQNEAQ (reference sequence). The ends lost 5 bases at V and 4 bases at J; junction bases unmatched: 10. This CDR3 reads CASSPWTGGMVETQYF. The CDR3, as DNA: TGTGCCAGCAGCCCGTGGACAGGGGGAATGGTAGAGACCCAGTACTTC. The full variable domain, its missing parts supplied by reference TRBV7-9 and TRBJ2-5, is DTGVSQNPRHKITKRGQNVTFRCDPISEHNRLYWYRQTLGQGPEFLTYFQNEAQLEKSRLLSDRFSAERPKGSFSTLEIQRTEQGDSAMYLCASSPWTGGMVETQYFGPGTRLLVL.

The chain employs TRBV27 and TRBJ1-2; tentative D call: TRBD1 (5 bases). From germline, CDR1 is MNHEY and CDR2 SMNVEV (reference sequence). The CDR3 totals 11 residues. Trimming took 8 bases from V and 6 from J, leaving 10 bases between them. CDR3 DNA sequence: TGTGCCAGCTTGGGGGTAGATGGCTACACCTTC. As protein: CASLGVDGYTF.

The chain has TRBV5-1 and TRBJ2-7, with TRBD1 identical over 11 bases. The CDR3 length is 14 residues. The J segment lost 4 bases and the V segment lost 3 bases, leaving 3 bases of the junction unmatched. CDR1 is SGHRS, CDR2 YFSETQ, per germline. The chain's CDR3 is CASSWTGGQYEQYF. The CDR3 nucleotides read TGCGCCAGCAGCTGGACAGGGGGCCAGTACGAGCAGTACTTC. Full variable domain (remainder filled in from reference TRBV5-1 and TRBJ2-7): KAGVTQTPRYLIKTRGQQVTLSCSPISGHRSVSWYQQTPGQGLQFLFEYFSETQRNKGNFPGRFSGRQFSNSRSEMNVSTLELGDSALYLCASSWTGGQYEQYFGPGTRLTVT.

The chain recombines TRBV4-3 with TRBJ2-1; TRBD2 aligns across 15 bases. Germline V gene lookup returns CDR1 LGHNA and CDR2 YSLEER. Trimming took 5 bases from V and 0 from J; bases not matched to a gene: 11. There are 20 residues in the CDR3. CDR3 coding DNA: TGCGCCAGCAGCGAACCGATCGGACTAGCGGGAGGGTCCTCCTACAATGAGCAGTTCTTC. It codes for CASSEPIGLAGGSSYNEQFF.

Points on this clone: The same CDR3 arises from other DNA sequences in this sample as well. The chain uses TRBV27 and TRBJ2-7, with TRBD2 identical over 11 bases. V gave up 5 bases and J gave up 1 base; unmatched junction bases: 4. CDR1 and CDR2 (germline): MNHEY, SMNVEV (reference sequence). The CDR3 runs to 15 residues. The CDR3 protein is CASSPRLAGSYEQYF. As DNA, the CDR3 is TGTGCCAGCAGTCCCCGACTAGCGGGATCCTACGAGCAGTACTTC.

The rearrangement joins TRBV6-1 to TRBJ1-1; possible D gene TRBD1, 5 bases. Deletions cut 7 bases from V and 0 bases from J, with 12 bases between. The CDR3 has 14 residues. The V gene's germline CDR1 is MNHNS and CDR2 SASEGT. As DNA, the CDR3 is TGTGCCAGCACCCGGGACCGAGTGAACACTGAAGCTTTCTTT. Protein: CASTRDRVNTEAFF.

The V gene is TRBV13, the J gene TRBJ2-7, with TRBD2 matching over 7 bases. From germline, CDR1 is PRHDT and CDR2 FYEKMQ (reference sequence). There are 14 residues in the CDR3. V was clipped by 5 bases and J by 6 bases; unmatched bases: 10. The DNA of the CDR3 is TGTGCCAGCAGCGAGCGGGGTGGGCTGTTCGAGCAGTACTTC. This sequence encodes CASSERGGLFEQYF.

The chain joins TRBV28 to TRBJ2-1, with 9 bases fitting TRBD2. Germline V gives CDR1 MDHEN, CDR2 SYDVKM. The CDR3 is 21 amino acids. V lost 1 base to trimming and J lost 5 bases; unmatched junction nucleotides: 21. The CDR3 bases are TGTGCCAGCAGTTTATCAGTATTTAGGCGGGAGGGCCGAAAGGGGGACAATGAGCAGTTCTTC. Its protein is CASSLSVFRREGRKGDNEQFF. The full variable domain, rest sourced from reference TRBV28 and TRBJ2-1, is DVKVTQSSRYLVKRTGEKVFLECVQDMDHENMFWYRQDPGLGLRLIYFSYDVKMKEKGDIPEGYSVSREKKERFSLILESASTNQTSMYLCASSLSVFRREGRKGDNEQFFGPGTRLTVL.